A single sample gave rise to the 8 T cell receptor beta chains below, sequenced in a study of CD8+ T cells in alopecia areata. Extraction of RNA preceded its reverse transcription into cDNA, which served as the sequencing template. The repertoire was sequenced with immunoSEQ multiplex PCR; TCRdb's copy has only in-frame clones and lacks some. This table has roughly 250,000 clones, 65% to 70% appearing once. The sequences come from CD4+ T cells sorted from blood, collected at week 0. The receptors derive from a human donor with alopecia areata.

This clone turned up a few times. CDR3 nucleotides: TGTGCCTGGAGTGTACTACTAGCGGGCGGCGAGCAGTACTTC. Translation: CAWSVLLAGGEQYF. The chain is built from TRBV30 and TRBJ2-7; TRBD2 matches at 9 bases. Germline trimming cut 0 bases from V and 6 bases from J; bases unmatched to any gene: 6. From germline, CDR1 is GTSNPN and CDR2 SVGIG (reference sequence). CDR3 length: 14 amino acids.

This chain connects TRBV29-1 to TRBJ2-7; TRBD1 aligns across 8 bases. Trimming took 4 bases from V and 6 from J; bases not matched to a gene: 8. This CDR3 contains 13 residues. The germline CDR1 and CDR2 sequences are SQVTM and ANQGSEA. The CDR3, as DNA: TGCAGCGTTGTAGAACAGGGGGTAGGCGAGCAGTACTTC. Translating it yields CSVVEQGVGEQYF.

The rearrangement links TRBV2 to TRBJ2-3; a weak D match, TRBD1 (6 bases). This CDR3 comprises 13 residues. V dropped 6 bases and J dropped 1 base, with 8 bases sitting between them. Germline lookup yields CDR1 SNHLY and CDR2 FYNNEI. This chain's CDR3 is CASRHRGTDTQYF. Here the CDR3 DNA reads TGTGCCAGCAGGCACAGGGGCACAGATACGCAGTATTTT.

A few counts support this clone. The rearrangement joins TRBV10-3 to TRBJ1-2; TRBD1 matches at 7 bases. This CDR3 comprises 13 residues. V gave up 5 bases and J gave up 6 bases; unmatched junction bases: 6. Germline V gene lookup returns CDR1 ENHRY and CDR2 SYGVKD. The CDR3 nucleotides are TGTGCCATCAGTATGACAGGGAGGGATGGCTACACCTTC. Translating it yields CAISMTGRDGYTF.

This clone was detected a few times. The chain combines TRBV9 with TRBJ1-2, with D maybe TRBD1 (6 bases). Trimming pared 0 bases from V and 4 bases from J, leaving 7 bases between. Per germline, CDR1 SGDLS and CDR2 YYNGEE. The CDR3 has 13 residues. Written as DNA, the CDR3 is TGTGCCAGCAGCGTAGAAGGGGGCTATGGCTACACCTTC. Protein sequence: CASSVEGGYGYTF.

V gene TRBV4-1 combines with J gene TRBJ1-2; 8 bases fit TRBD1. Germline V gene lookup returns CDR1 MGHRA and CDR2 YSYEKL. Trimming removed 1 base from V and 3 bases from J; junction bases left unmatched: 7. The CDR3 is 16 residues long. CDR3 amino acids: CASSQGGTGVYYGYTF. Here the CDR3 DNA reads TGCGCCAGCAGCCAAGGGGGGACAGGAGTTTACTATGGCTACACCTTC.

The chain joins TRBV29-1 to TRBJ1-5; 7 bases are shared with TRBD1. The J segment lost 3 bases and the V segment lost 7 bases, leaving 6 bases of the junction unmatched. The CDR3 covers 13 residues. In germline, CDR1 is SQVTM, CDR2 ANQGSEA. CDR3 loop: CSALTGNNQPQHF. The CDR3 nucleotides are TGCAGCGCCTTGACAGGGAACAATCAGCCCCAGCATTTT.

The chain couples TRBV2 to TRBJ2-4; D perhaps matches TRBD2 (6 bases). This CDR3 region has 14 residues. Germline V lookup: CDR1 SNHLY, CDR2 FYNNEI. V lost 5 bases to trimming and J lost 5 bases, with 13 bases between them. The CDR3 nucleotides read TGTGCCAGCAGTCGACTTCCGGGAGAAAACATTCAGTACTTC. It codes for CASSRLPGENIQYF.